This TCR beta chain derives from a study of T cell responses to AZD1222 COVID-19 vaccine. Study conclusions and caveats: At baseline, seropositivity was found in only six or seven AZD1222 recipients. Regions 160-218 and 743-854 held dominance among vaccine-associated CD4 TCRs, which spanned spike. The study found Spike-specific TCR breadth and depth rose after two AZD1222 doses. Donor demographics were predominantly white British with a female majority; clonal diversity may be underestimated.

TCRdb keeps only in-frame clones here, not all; method: immunoSEQ multiplex PCR. The table lists about 120,000 clones, under 95% of them singletons. Concerning this clone itself: As yet, its antigen is unknown.

From germline, CDR1 is LNHDA and CDR2 SQIVND (reference sequence). V dropped 3 bases and J dropped 4; count of bases not matched to a gene: 7. CDR3 size: 16 residues. This rearrangement joins TRBV19 to TRBJ2-1, with 9 bases aligning to TRBD2. The clonotype comes from an adult who received the AZD1222 COVID-19 vaccine. The sequencing here drew on peripheral blood, taken 28 days after the second AZD1222 dose. The CDR3 sequence is CASSIPGSGRYNEQFF. CDR3 nucleotide sequence: TGTGCCAGTAGTATTCCAGGCAGCGGGAGGTACAATGAGCAGTTCTTC.